These T cell receptor beta chains were read from a single sample in a study of neurological immune-mediated disorders. MiXCR was run by TCRdb on the 5' RACE reads, yielding one entry per CDR3 protein. This table holds about 45,000 distinct CDR3 sequences, 13% found once. Specimen: PBMCs. The origin of the receptors is a man aged 30 to 39 in good health. Both conserved end residues are part of each CDR3. D genes are given only for firm matches. Part of the rows lack a size; the others show once, few, many or a class for expanded clones.

.	many	TRBV15	TRBJ2-6	CATSRVGVGANVLTF	TGTGCCACCAGCAGAGTAGGGGTGGGGGCCAACGTCCTGACTTTC
TRBD1	many	TRBV5-5	TRBJ2-1	CASSSFWTGDNEQFF	TGTGCCAGCAGCTCCTTTTGGACAGGGGACAATGAGCAGTTCTTC
.	many	TRBV3-1	TRBJ2-7	CASSQLGSYEQYF	TGTGCCAGCAGCCAATTAGGCTCCTACGAGCAGTACTTC
.	many	TRBV9	TRBJ2-2	CASSVGPPGSNTGELFF	TGTGCCAGCAGCGTGGGTCCTCCCGGGAGTAACACCGGGGAGCTGTTTTTT
.	many	TRBV5-1	TRBJ2-4	CASSLAGLRDIQYF	TGCGCCAGCAGCTTGGCAGGGCTACGGGACATTCAGTACTTC
.	.	TRBV18	TRBJ1-2	CASSRTGLRSGYTF	TGTGCCAGCTCACGAACAGGTTTAAGGAGTGGCTACACCTTC
TRBD1	many	TRBV15	TRBJ2-1	CATSQGTGSVNEQFF	TGTGCCACCAGCCAAGGGACAGGGTCAGTGAATGAGCAGTTCTTC
.	many	TRBV14	TRBJ1-2	CASSPTGTEYGYTF	TGTGCCAGCAGTCCTACCGGGACGGAATATGGCTACACCTTC
.	many	TRBV4-1	TRBJ2-7	CASSQEPWGEQYF	TGCGCCAGCAGCCAAGAGCCGTGGGGCGAGCAGTACTTC
TRBD1	many	TRBV20-1	TRBJ2-3	CSASDPGTGGTDTQYF	TGCAGTGCTTCCGATCCCGGGACAGGGGGTACAGATACGCAGTATTTT
.	many	TRBV11-1	TRBJ1-6	CASSLRAGGSSYNSPLHF	TGTGCCAGCAGCTTAAGAGCCGGAGGAAGCTCCTATAATTCACCCCTCCACTTT
.	many	TRBV3-1	TRBJ2-5	CASSPDEERPQETQYF	TGTGCCAGCAGCCCGGACGAAGAACGCCCCCAAGAGACCCAGTACTTC
.	.	TRBV18	TRBJ2-7	CASSPPVPRTATIYEQYF	TGTGCCAGCTCACCACCCGTTCCCCGGACAGCCACGATCTACGAGCAGTACTTC
.	.	TRBV7-3	TRBJ2-4	CVSSLTADPGDIQYF	TGTGTCAGCAGCTTAACAGCCGATCCCGGGGACATTCAGTACTTC
.	many	TRBV20-1	TRBJ2-7	CSAPERPDKDEQYF	TGCAGTGCTCCGGAACGTCCCGATAAAGACGAGCAGTACTTC